What follows are 17 T cell receptor beta chains derived from one specimen sequenced in a study of cytomegalovirus exposure and HLA in healthy donors. PCR amplification relied on 60 Vbeta primers (plus 13 Jbeta primers). Method: immunoSEQ multiplex PCR; TCRdb's copy keeps in-frame clones and lacks some. The listing contains 90,000 to 130,000 clones. Sequenced: PBMCs. Every receptor here comes from a man younger than 40 in good health and CMV-seronegative.

The chain employs TRBV5-5 and TRBJ2-2, with TRBD2 matching 8 bases. The CDR3 contains 15 residues. Germline assignment: CDR1 SGHKS and CDR2 YYEKEE (reference sequence). V dropped 0 bases and J dropped 3; count of bases not matched to a gene: 1. The chain's CDR3 is CASSLAGGDTGELFF. CDR3 coding DNA: TGTGCCAGCAGCTTGGCGGGAGGGGACACCGGGGAGCTGTTTTTT.

This sequence joins TRBV5-1 and TRBJ2-1, with D uncertain. The V gene's germline CDR1 is SGHRS and CDR2 YFSETQ. This CDR3 region has 14 residues. Trimming cost V 1 base and J 4 bases, with 9 bases left between them. In DNA form, the CDR3 reads TGCGCCAGCAGCTTGCACAGCCCATACAATGAGCAGTTCTTC. This sequence encodes CASSLHSPYNEQFF.

Notes on this clone: The sample carries other DNA sequences with the same CDR3. V gene TRBV9 combines with J gene TRBJ2-6, with TRBD2 identical over 9 bases. Germline V gene data show CDR1 as SGDLS and CDR2 as YYNGEE. V gave up 0 bases and J gave up 0 bases; unmatched junction bases: 1. The CDR3 sequence is 17 residues long. CDR3 sequence (DNA): TGTGCCAGCAGCGTAGTAGCGGGGGTCTCTGGGGCCAACGTCCTGACTTTC. Translating it yields CASSVVAGVSGANVLTF.

V gene TRBV29-1 combines with J gene TRBJ1-3, with D possibly TRBD1 on 6 matching bases. In germline, CDR1 is SQVTM, CDR2 ANQGSEA. This CDR3 region has 13 residues. V gave up 4 bases and J gave up 3 bases, with 10 bases separating them. The DNA of the CDR3 is TGCAGCGTTGTGACAGGAGATGGAAACACCATATATTTT. Amino acid sequence: CSVVTGDGNTIYF.

The chain recombines TRBV10-3 with TRBJ2-3; perhaps TRBD1 as D (6 bases). Per germline, CDR1 ENHRY and CDR2 SYGVKD. The V and J ends lost 6 bases and 0 bases respectively, with 10 bases between them. There are 14 residues in the CDR3. The chain's CDR3 is CAISDRLSTDTQYF. Written as DNA, the CDR3 is TGTGCCATCAGCGACAGGTTGAGCACAGATACGCAGTATTTT.

The chain joins TRBV6-6 to TRBJ1-3; 11 nucleotides match TRBD1. With V trimmed by 5 bases and J by 15 bases, 9 bases remained unmatched. The CDR3 covers 13 residues. Germline V gene sequence: CDR1 MNHNY, CDR2 SVGAGI (reference sequence). The DNA for the CDR3 is TGTGCCAGCAGTGCGGACAGGGGGCGTGGGAAATATTTT. Amino acid sequence: CASSADRGRGKYF.

This rearrangement joins TRBV14 to TRBJ2-2, with D possibly being TRBD2 (5 bases). Trimming removed 1 base at V and 6 bases at J, with 6 bases between. The length of the CDR3 is 13 residues. Germline CDR1 SGHDN, CDR2 FVKESK. CDR3: CASSQVRAGELFF. The CDR3 nucleotides are TGTGCCAGCAGCCAAGTGAGGGCCGGGGAGCTGTTTTTT.

This chain uses TRBV5-1 with TRBJ2-2; D unresolved. The CDR3 spans 13 residues. The germline V and J ends were trimmed by 2 bases and 5 bases, with 7 bases remaining between them. CDR1 and CDR2 (germline): SGHRS, YFSETQ. CDR3 protein: CASSLQWTGELFF. The CDR3 DNA is TGCGCCAGCAGCTTACAGTGGACCGGGGAGCTGTTTTTT.

The genes are TRBV7-9 and TRBJ2-3; 9 bases agree with TRBD2. V lost 3 bases and J lost 2; bases outside the gene matches: 12. Looked up from germline, CDR1 is SEHNR and CDR2 is FQNEAQ (reference sequence). The CDR3 totals 18 residues. CDR3 in DNA: TGTGCCAGCAGCTTTCCGGTCAGAATAGCGGGGGTCACAGATACGCAGTATTTT. It encodes CASSFPVRIAGVTDTQYF.

This sequence joins TRBV7-2 and TRBJ2-3, with D possibly TRBD2 on 6 matching bases. The CDR3 sequence is 12 residues long. Germline CDR1 SGHTA, CDR2 FQGNSA. V was cut by 8 bases and J by 2 bases, with 8 bases left in between. CDR3 nucleotide sequence: TGTGCCAGCCGGAGGGTCACAGATACGCAGTATTTT. Residues: CASRRVTDTQYF.

This chain uses TRBV28 with TRBJ2-7; 8 positions agree with TRBD1. Germline trimming cut 6 bases from V and 5 bases from J; bases unmatched to any gene: 9. The CDR3 spans 14 residues. Germline V gene sequence: CDR1 MDHEN, CDR2 SYDVKM. The CDR3 region is CASRTTGDSNEQYF. DNA for the CDR3: TGTGCCAGCAGAACGACAGGGGACTCGAACGAGCAGTACTTC.

The rearrangement joins TRBV10-3 to TRBJ1-2; 8 positions match TRBD1. CDR3 length: 13 amino acids. Germline-derived CDR1 and CDR2 are ENHRY and SYGVKD. V was pared by 2 bases and J by 6 bases, with 2 bases of the junction left unmatched. CDR3 DNA: TGTGCCATCAGTGAGGGACAGGGCGATGGCTACACCTTC. This gives the protein CAISEGQGDGYTF.

V gene TRBV7-9 combines with J gene TRBJ2-7; D is perhaps TRBD1 (6 bases). Germline V lookup: CDR1 SEHNR, CDR2 FQNEAQ (reference sequence). The CDR3 is made up of 14 amino acids. V lost 5 bases, J lost 9 bases, and 20 bases lay in between. CDR3 sequence: CASSLKVTGPGQYF. The CDR3 coding sequence is TGTGCCAGCAGCCTGAAAGTGACAGGACCCGGGCAGTACTTC.

The chain couples TRBV11-3 to TRBJ2-7; D possibly corresponds to TRBD2 (5 bases). Germline CDR1 and CDR2: SGHNT and YENEEA. Trimming took 8 bases from V and 3 from J, leaving 17 bases between them. The CDR3 length is 14 residues. CDR3 amino acids: CASAEGRLSYEQYF. CDR3 nucleotide sequence: TGTGCCAGCGCCGAGGGTCGGCTGAGCTACGAGCAGTACTTC.

The gene calls are TRBV27 and TRBJ1-4; maybe TRBD1 (5 bases). The CDR3 is made up of 12 amino acids. Germline values: CDR1 MNHEY, CDR2 SMNVEV (reference sequence). V was clipped by 5 bases and J by 7 bases, with 8 bases between them. CDR3 sequence: CASSTQGEKLFF. CDR3 sequence (DNA): TGTGCCAGCAGTACTCAGGGTGAAAAACTGTTTTTT.

The rearrangement joins TRBV27 to TRBJ2-5, with D perhaps matching TRBD2 (5 bases). Germline V gene data show CDR1 as MNHEY and CDR2 as SMNVEV (reference sequence). The CDR3 is 13 residues long. Trimming removed 2 bases at V and 9 bases at J, with 13 bases between. CDR3 DNA sequence: TGTGCCAGCAGTTTAGCGGGCGACGTGGCCCAGTACTTC. Its protein product is CASSLAGDVAQYF.

The J gene is TRBJ1-4, the V gene TRBV4-2; no firm D call. V lost 2 bases and J 8 bases, leaving 3 bases between the germline ends. Germline-derived CDR1 and CDR2 are LGHNA and YNFKEQ. This CDR3 is 11 amino acids long. This chain's CDR3 is CASSQPEKLFF. DNA for the CDR3: TGTGCCAGCAGCCAACCGGAAAAACTGTTTTTT.